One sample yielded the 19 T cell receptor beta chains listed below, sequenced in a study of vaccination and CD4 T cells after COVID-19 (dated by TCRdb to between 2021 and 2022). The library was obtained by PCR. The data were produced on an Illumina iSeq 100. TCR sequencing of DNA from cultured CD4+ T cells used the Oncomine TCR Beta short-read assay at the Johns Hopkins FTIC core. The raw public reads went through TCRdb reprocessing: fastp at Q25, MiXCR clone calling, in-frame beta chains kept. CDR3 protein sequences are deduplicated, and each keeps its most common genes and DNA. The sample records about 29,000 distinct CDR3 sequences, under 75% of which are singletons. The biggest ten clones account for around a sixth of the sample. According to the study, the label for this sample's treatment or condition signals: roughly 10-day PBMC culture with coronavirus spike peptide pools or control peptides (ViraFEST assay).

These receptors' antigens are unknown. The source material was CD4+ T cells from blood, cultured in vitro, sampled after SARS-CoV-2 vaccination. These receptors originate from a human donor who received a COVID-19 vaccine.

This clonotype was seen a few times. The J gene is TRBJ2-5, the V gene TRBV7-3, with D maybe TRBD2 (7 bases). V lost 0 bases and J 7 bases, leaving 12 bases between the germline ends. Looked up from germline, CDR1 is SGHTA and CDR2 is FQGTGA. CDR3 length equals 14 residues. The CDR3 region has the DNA TGTGCCAGCAGCTTAACGGGGGGGCAGGGGACCCAGTACTTC. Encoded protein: CASSLTGGQGTQYF.

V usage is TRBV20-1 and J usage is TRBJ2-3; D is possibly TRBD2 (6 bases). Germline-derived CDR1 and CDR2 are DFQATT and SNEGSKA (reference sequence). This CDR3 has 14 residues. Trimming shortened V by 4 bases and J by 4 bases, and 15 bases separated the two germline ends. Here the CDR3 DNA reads TGCAGTGCTAATAAGCGGGCAGAATCAGATACGCAGTATTTT. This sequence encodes CSANKRAESDTQYF.

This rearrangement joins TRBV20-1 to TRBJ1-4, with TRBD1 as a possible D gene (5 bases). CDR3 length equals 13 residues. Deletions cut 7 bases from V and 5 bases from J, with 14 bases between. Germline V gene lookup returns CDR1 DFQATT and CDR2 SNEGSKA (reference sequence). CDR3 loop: CSVSQGENEKLFF. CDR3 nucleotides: TGCAGTGTCTCCCAGGGAGAGAATGAAAAACTGTTTTTT.

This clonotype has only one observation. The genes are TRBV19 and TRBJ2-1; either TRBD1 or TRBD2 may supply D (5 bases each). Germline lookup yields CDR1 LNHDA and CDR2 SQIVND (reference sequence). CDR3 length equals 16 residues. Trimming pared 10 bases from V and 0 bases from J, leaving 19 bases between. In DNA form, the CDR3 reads TGTGCCACGCTCCCTGGGGGTACCAGCTCCTACAATGAGCAGTTCTTC. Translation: CATLPGGTSSYNEQFF.

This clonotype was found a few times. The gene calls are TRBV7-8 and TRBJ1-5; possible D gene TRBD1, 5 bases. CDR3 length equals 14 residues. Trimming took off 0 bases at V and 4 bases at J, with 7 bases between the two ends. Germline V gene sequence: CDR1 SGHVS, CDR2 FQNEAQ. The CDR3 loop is CASSLAGPNQPQHF. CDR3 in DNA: TGTGCCAGCAGCTTAGCGGGGCCTAATCAGCCCCAGCATTTT.

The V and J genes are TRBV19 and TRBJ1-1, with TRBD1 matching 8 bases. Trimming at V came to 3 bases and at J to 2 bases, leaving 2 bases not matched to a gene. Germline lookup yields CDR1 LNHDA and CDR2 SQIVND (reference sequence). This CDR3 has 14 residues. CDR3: CASSIGQGNTEAFF. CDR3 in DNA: TGTGCCAGTAGTATCGGACAGGGAAACACTGAAGCTTTCTTT.

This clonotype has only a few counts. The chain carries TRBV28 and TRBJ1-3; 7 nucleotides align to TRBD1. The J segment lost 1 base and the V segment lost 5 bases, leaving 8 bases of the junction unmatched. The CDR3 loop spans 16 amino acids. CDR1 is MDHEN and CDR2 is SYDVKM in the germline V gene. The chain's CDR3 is CASSRSTGKSGNTIYF. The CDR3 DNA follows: TGTGCCAGCAGTCGATCGACAGGGAAATCTGGAAACACCATATATTTT.

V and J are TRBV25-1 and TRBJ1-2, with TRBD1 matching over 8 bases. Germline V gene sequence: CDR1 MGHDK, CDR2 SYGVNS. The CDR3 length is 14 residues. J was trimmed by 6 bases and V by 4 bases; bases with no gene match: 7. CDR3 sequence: CASSGSGGADGYTF. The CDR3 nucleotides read TGTGCCAGCAGTGGGTCAGGGGGCGCGGATGGCTACACCTTC.

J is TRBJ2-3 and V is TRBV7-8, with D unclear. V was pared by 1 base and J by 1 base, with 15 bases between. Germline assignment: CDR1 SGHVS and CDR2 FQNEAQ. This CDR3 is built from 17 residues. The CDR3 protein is CASSLVSGFYGTDTQYF. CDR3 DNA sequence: TGTGCCAGCAGCTTAGTGTCGGGTTTTTATGGCACAGATACGCAGTATTTT.

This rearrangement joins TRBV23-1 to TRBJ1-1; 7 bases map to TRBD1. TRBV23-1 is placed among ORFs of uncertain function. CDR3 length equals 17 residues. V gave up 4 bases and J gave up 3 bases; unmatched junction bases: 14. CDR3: CASSRSTSTGNYTEAFF. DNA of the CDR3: TGCGCCAGCAGTCGTTCGACTTCGACAGGGAATTACACTGAAGCTTTCTTT.

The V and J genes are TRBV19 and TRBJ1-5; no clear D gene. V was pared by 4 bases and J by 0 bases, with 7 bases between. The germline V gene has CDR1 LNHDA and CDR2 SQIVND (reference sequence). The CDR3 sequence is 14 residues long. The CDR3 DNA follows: TGTGCCAGTAGTACCTCCAATAGCAATCAGCCCCAGCATTTT. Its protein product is CASSTSNSNQPQHF. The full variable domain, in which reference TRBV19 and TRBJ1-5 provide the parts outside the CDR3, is DGGITQSPKYLFRKEGQNVTLSCEQNLNHDAMYWYRQDPGQGLRLIYYSQIVNDFQKGDIAEGYSVSREKKESFPLTVTSAQKNPTAFYLCASSTSNSNQPQHFGDGTRLSIL.

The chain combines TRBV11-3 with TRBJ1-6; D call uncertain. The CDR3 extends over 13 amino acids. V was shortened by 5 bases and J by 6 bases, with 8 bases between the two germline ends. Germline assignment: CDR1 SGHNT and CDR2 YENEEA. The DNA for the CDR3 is TGTGCCAGCAGCCTCGAGACTAATTCACCCCTCCACTTT. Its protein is CASSLETNSPLHF.

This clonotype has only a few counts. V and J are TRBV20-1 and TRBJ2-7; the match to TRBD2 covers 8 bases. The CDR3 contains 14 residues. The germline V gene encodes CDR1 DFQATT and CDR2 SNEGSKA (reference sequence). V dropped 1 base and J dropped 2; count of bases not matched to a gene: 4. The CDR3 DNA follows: TGCAGTGCTAGAGGGACTAGCCATACCTACGAGCAGTACTTC. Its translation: CSARGTSHTYEQYF.

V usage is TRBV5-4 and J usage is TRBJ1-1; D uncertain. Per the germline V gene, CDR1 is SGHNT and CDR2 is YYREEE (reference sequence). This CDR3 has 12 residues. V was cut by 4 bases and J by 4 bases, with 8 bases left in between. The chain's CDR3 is CASSVISTEAFF. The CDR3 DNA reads TGTGCCAGCAGCGTTATTAGCACTGAAGCTTTCTTT.

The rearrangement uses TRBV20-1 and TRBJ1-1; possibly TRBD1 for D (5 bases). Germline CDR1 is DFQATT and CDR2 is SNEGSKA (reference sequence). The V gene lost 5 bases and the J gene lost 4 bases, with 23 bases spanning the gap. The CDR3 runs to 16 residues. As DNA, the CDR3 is TGCAGTGCTGATGTGCAGGGAGGAGTGTGGGGCACTGAAGCTTTCTTT. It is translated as CSADVQGGVWGTEAFF.

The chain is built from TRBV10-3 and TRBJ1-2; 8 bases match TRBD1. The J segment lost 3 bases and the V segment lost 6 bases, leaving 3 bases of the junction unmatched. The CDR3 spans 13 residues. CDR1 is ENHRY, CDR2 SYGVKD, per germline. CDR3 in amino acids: CAIRQGGDYGYTF. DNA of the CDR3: TGTGCCATCAGACAGGGGGGAGACTATGGCTACACCTTC.

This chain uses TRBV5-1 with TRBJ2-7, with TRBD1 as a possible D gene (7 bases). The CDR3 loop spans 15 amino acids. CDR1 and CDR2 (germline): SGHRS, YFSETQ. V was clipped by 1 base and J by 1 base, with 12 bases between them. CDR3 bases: TGCGCCAGCAGCTTGCAGGGGGGCCCTTCCTACGAGCAGTACTTC. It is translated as CASSLQGGPSYEQYF.

This CDR3 reads CASSRRATAQETQYF. CDR3 bases: TGTGCCAGTAGCCGAAGGGCGACAGCCCAAGAGACCCAGTACTTC. V is TRBV19 and J is TRBJ2-5, with D maybe TRBD1 (5 bases). V was pared by 6 bases and J by 1 base, with 15 bases between. The CDR3 consists of 15 residues. Germline values: CDR1 LNHDA, CDR2 SQIVND (reference sequence).

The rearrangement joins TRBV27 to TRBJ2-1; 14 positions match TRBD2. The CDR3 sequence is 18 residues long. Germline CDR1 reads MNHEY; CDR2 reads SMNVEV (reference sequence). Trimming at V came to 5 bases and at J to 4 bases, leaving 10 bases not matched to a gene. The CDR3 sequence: CASSLYGTSGGLYNEQFF. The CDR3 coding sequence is TGTGCCAGCAGTCTTTACGGGACTAGCGGGGGACTTTACAATGAGCAGTTCTTC.